The 11 T cell receptor beta chains given below trace back to one sample, sequenced in a study of OX40 agonist ivuxolimab in advanced cancers. Repertoires were generated with immunoSEQ multiplex PCR, while TCRdb's copy carries only in-frame clones and drops some. The table includes 51,000 or so clones, 70% to 80% detected once. The specimen comprised CD4+ or CD8+ T cells sorted from blood, sampled in a trial of the OX40 agonist ivuxolimab. All receptors come from an adult with an advanced solid tumor such as melanoma, head and neck, liver or kidney cancer.

This chain uses TRBV28 with TRBJ1-1; possibly TRBD1 for D (5 bases). Trimming shortened V by 2 bases and J by 7 bases, and 17 bases separated the two germline ends. From germline, CDR1 is MDHEN and CDR2 SYDVKM. The CDR3 runs 15 residues. The CDR3: CASSLDLQGIGEAFF. The CDR3 nucleotides read TGTGCCAGCAGTTTAGACCTTCAGGGTATTGGTGAAGCTTTCTTT.

The table lists this clone with a count of one. This rearrangement joins TRBV7-3 to TRBJ1-6, with 8 bases that match TRBD1. The germline V gene has CDR1 SGHTA and CDR2 FQGTGA. Germline trimming cut 5 bases from V and 10 bases from J; bases unmatched to any gene: 4. The CDR3 has 13 amino acids. CDR3 DNA: TGTGCCAGCAGCGCCAGACAGGGGTCACCCCTCCACTTT. Translated, it gives CASSARQGSPLHF.

The chain carries TRBV5-1 and TRBJ1-1, with no clear D. Germline V gene lookup returns CDR1 SGHRS and CDR2 YFSETQ. The CDR3 spans 16 residues. V lost 1 base, J lost 1 base, and 14 bases lay in between. In DNA, the CDR3 is TGCGCCAGCAGCTTGAAAACCTCCCCCGGGAACACTGAAGCTTTCTTT. This encodes CASSLKTSPGNTEAFF.

CDR3 loop: CAWSVDEVQPQHF. The CDR3 DNA sequence: TGTGCCTGGAGTGTAGATGAGGTGCAGCCCCAGCATTTT. The rearrangement links TRBV30 to TRBJ1-5, with D unresolved. CDR1 and CDR2 (germline): GTSNPN, SVGIG (reference sequence). With 0 bases removed from V and 7 bases from J, the gap between germline ends came to 10 bases. The CDR3 has 13 residues.

The chain has TRBV5-6 and TRBJ2-7; the match to TRBD1 covers 7 bases. CDR1 SGHDT and CDR2 YYEEEE come from the germline V gene. The CDR3 has 12 residues. J gave up 5 bases and V 4 bases, and 3 bases lay outside the gene matches. The CDR3 nucleotides are TGTGCCAGCAGCCCAGGACAGGACGAGCAGTACTTC. Its translation is CASSPGQDEQYF.

V usage is TRBV7-2 and J usage is TRBJ2-5; 8 positions match TRBD2. Germline loops: CDR1 SGHTA, CDR2 FQGNSA. J was trimmed by 2 bases and V by 4 bases; bases with no gene match: 9. The CDR3 has 16 amino acids. The CDR3 spells CASSSFGSGGQETQYF. The CDR3 region has the DNA TGTGCCAGCAGCTCCTTCGGGAGCGGGGGTCAAGAGACCCAGTACTTC.

This chain connects TRBV7-9 to TRBJ1-4, with D tentatively TRBD1 (5 bases). The CDR3 has 15 residues. CDR1 is SEHNR, CDR2 FQNEAQ, per germline (reference sequence). The V end was cut by 2 bases, the J end by 7 bases, with 14 bases between. As DNA, the CDR3 is TGTGCCAGCAGCTTAAAAACCCAGGGTGGTGAAAAACTGTTTTTT. Translated, it gives CASSLKTQGGEKLFF.

This clone was seen a handful of times. The genes are TRBV7-9 and TRBJ1-4; D is unclear. V shed 1 base and J shed 5 bases, with 17 bases lying between them. This CDR3 is built from 17 residues. Germline-derived CDR1 and CDR2 are SEHNR and FQNEAQ (reference sequence). CDR3 residues: CASSLVAAYASNEKLFF. CDR3 nucleotide sequence: TGTGCCAGCAGCTTAGTGGCAGCCTATGCCTCAAATGAAAAACTGTTTTTT.

This clone was seen a few times. The rearrangement joins TRBV5-8 to TRBJ2-1, with 7 bases identical to TRBD2. V was clipped by 5 bases and J by 0 bases; unmatched bases: 17. Germline-derived CDR1 and CDR2 are SGHTS and YDEGEE. This CDR3 has 19 amino acids. For the CDR3, the DNA is TGTGCCAGCAGGGATGATTCGTATTTTGAGCGGGACTCCTACAATGAGCAGTTCTTC. Translation: CASRDDSYFERDSYNEQFF.

This clone was seen more than once but under ten times. The V call is TRBV5-1, the J call TRBJ2-5; weak D call: TRBD2 (6 bases). The CDR3 runs to 14 residues. V was shortened by 5 bases and J by 4 bases, with 15 bases between the two germline ends. Germline V gives CDR1 SGHRS, CDR2 YFSETQ. CDR3 in DNA: TGCGCCAGCAGTTACGGGGGACGGGGAGAGACCCAGTACTTC. The encoded protein is CASSYGGRGETQYF.

This sequence joins TRBV11-3 and TRBJ2-1; D is possibly TRBD1 or TRBD2 (5 bases each). V lost 6 bases and J 2 bases, leaving 11 bases between the germline ends. From germline, CDR1 is SGHNT and CDR2 YENEEA. The CDR3 totals 14 residues. CDR3 coding DNA: TGTGCCAGCAGTGGGACGGGACCCTACAATGAGCAGTTCTTC. Its translation is CASSGTGPYNEQFF.